The 32 T cell receptor beta chains below come from one sample, sequenced in a study of beta chain features in type 1 diabetes. Expressed TCRB transcripts got sequenced, as all isolated RNA was reverse transcribed. Produced via immunoSEQ multiplex PCR; TCRdb's table is partial and in-frame only. The sample carries hundreds of thousands of clones, under 70% recorded once. Sequences were obtained from naive CD4+ T cells from blood. These receptors all come from a man under 40 in good health.

The chain joins TRBV14 to TRBJ1-1, with D unresolved. The V gene's germline CDR1 is SGHDN and CDR2 FVKESK. V was cut by 2 bases and J by 0 bases, with 4 bases left in between. The CDR3 has 13 residues. CDR3 bases: TGTGCCAGCAGCCAAATTGTGAACACTGAAGCTTTCTTT. Translated, it gives CASSQIVNTEAFF. Supplemented by reference TRBV14 and TRBJ1-1, the full variable domain reads EAGVTQFPSHSVIEKGQTVTLRCDPISGHDNLYWYRRVMGKEIKFLLHFVKESKQDESGMPNNRFLAERTGGTYSTLKVQPAELEDSGVYFCASSQIVNTEAFFGQGTRLTVV.

This sequence joins TRBV13 and TRBJ2-7, with 9 bases aligning to TRBD1. The CDR3 has 16 amino acids. From germline, CDR1 is PRHDT and CDR2 FYEKMQ (reference sequence). J was trimmed by 4 bases and V by 5 bases; bases with no gene match: 12. CDR3 bases: TGTGCCAGCAGCCCAAAGGCCGGGACAGGGAGGTACGAGCAGTACTTC. Translated, it gives CASSPKAGTGRYEQYF. The whole variable domain, remainder taken from reference TRBV13 and TRBJ2-7, is AAGVIQSPRHLIKEKRETATLKCYPIPRHDTVYWYQQGPGQDPQFLISFYEKMQSDKGSIPDRFSAQQFSDYHSELNMSSLELGDSALYFCASSPKAGTGRYEQYFGPGTRLTVT.

This chain links TRBV30 with TRBJ2-3; TRBD1 is a possible D gene (7 bases). CDR3 length: 14 amino acids. The germline V and J ends were trimmed by 3 bases and 5 bases, with 15 bases remaining between them. CDR1 and CDR2 from the germline V gene are GTSNPN and SVGIG (reference sequence). This CDR3 is CAWSGGGSQDTQYF. The CDR3 region has the DNA TGTGCCTGGAGCGGAGGGGGCAGCCAAGATACGCAGTATTTT.

There are a few counts of this clone. The chain recombines TRBV29-1 with TRBJ2-1; D unclear. Germline V gene sequence: CDR1 SQVTM, CDR2 ANQGSEA. The CDR3 is made up of 11 amino acids. V lost 4 bases and J 2 bases, leaving 3 bases between the germline ends. CDR3 sequence reads: CSVAAYNEQFF. The CDR3 DNA reads TGCAGCGTTGCTGCCTACAATGAGCAGTTCTTC.

CDR3 residues: CASSIGGRITDTQYF. CDR3 DNA sequence: TGTGCCAGTAGTATAGGCGGCAGAATCACAGATACGCAGTATTTT. V is TRBV19 and J is TRBJ2-3; no reliable D call. V lost 1 base and J lost 2, with 10 bases in between. Germline loops: CDR1 LNHDA, CDR2 SQIVND (reference sequence). The CDR3 contains 15 residues. The variable domain in full, completed from reference TRBV19 and TRBJ2-3, reads DGGITQSPKYLFRKEGQNVTLSCEQNLNHDAMYWYRQDPGQGLRLIYYSQIVNDFQKGDIAEGYSVSREKKESFPLTVTSAQKNPTAFYLCASSIGGRITDTQYFGPGTRLTVL.

The V gene is TRBV30, the J gene TRBJ2-2; D is unclear. The CDR3 totals 14 residues. Germline V gene sequence: CDR1 GTSNPN, CDR2 SVGIG (reference sequence). Trimming took 4 bases from V and 0 from J, leaving 9 bases between them. The CDR3 DNA follows: TGTGCCTGGACCCCGGGCCCGAACACCGGGGAGCTGTTTTTT. Translating it yields CAWTPGPNTGELFF.

To note about this clone: The sample holds other DNA sequences that translate to the same CDR3. The V and J genes are TRBV29-1 and TRBJ1-1; D not certain. CDR1 and CDR2 from the germline V gene are SQVTM and ANQGSEA. Between the trimmed V and J ends, which lost 4 bases and 0 bases, there was a span of 9 bases. The CDR3 runs 13 residues. The CDR3 loop reads CSVGRRMNTEAFF. The CDR3 coding sequence is TGCAGCGTTGGACGGAGAATGAACACTGAAGCTTTCTTT.

The J gene is TRBJ2-1, the V gene TRBV19; possible D gene TRBD1, 6 bases. Germline-derived CDR1 and CDR2 are LNHDA and SQIVND (reference sequence). The CDR3 spans 15 residues. V lost 8 bases, J lost 5 bases, and 19 bases lay in between. The CDR3 region has the DNA TGTGCCAGTCGAATGGGGGCCGTTAGCCACAATGAGCAGTTCTTC. Its protein is CASRMGAVSHNEQFF.

The chain links TRBV7-9 to TRBJ1-2; D gene uncertain. Trimming took off 4 bases at V and 14 bases at J, with 5 bases between the two ends. Per the germline V gene, CDR1 is SEHNR and CDR2 is FQNEAQ (reference sequence). The CDR3 contains 8 residues. The CDR3 DNA reads TGTGCCAGCAGCTCCCAGACCTTC. Translation: CASSSQTF.

The table lists this clone with a few counts. V gene TRBV30 combines with J gene TRBJ1-1, with D perhaps matching TRBD1 (6 bases). This CDR3 spans 14 amino acids. The germline V and J ends were trimmed by 4 bases and 4 bases, with 16 bases remaining between them. CDR1 GTSNPN and CDR2 SVGIG come from the germline V gene (reference sequence). The CDR3 region has the DNA TGTGCCTGGATCAACAGGGTTCTGGGCACTGAAGCTTTCTTT. The encoded protein is CAWINRVLGTEAFF.

V is TRBV28 and J is TRBJ2-3; D gene uncertain. This CDR3 contains 14 residues. Germline values: CDR1 MDHEN, CDR2 SYDVKM. Trimming removed 6 bases at V and 1 base at J, with 11 bases between. The CDR3 nucleotides read TGTGCCAGCAGGTTCTACCGGGGCACAGATACGCAGTATTTT. It encodes CASRFYRGTDTQYF. The variable domain in full, with the rest retrieved from reference TRBV28 and TRBJ2-3, is DVKVTQSSRYLVKRTGEKVFLECVQDMDHENMFWYRQDPGLGLRLIYFSYDVKMKEKGDIPEGYSVSREKKERFSLILESASTNQTSMYLCASRFYRGTDTQYFGPGTRLTVL.

The CDR3 here is CASSRGWGAMGEQYF. The DNA for the CDR3 is TGTGCCAGCAGCAGAGGGTGGGGTGCCATGGGCGAGCAGTACTTC. The rearrangement links TRBV7-9 to TRBJ2-7; the D gene is possibly TRBD2 (5 bases). Trimming left V 5 bases short and J 6 bases short, with 20 bases between. The CDR3 totals 15 residues. Germline lookup yields CDR1 SEHNR and CDR2 FQNEAQ (reference sequence). The complete variable domain, with remaining parts taken from reference TRBV7-9 and TRBJ2-7, reads DTGVSQNPRHKITKRGQNVTFRCDPISEHNRLYWYRQTLGQGPEFLTYFQNEAQLEKSRLLSDRFSAERPKGSFSTLEIQRTEQGDSAMYLCASSRGWGAMGEQYFGPGTRLTVT.

This chain links TRBV7-2 with TRBJ2-3; either TRBD1 or TRBD2 may fit D (6 bases each). The V gene lost 5 bases and the J gene lost 2 bases, with 17 bases spanning the gap. CDR1 and CDR2 (germline): SGHTA, FQGNSA. This CDR3 contains 16 residues. This chain's CDR3 is CASSLRGTLLTDTQYF. DNA for the CDR3: TGTGCCAGCAGCCTTAGGGGGACTCTCCTCACAGATACGCAGTATTTT.

V gene TRBV7-9 combines with J gene TRBJ1-1; D is uncertain. Germline CDR1 SEHNR, CDR2 FQNEAQ (reference sequence). Trimming removed 6 bases from V and 0 bases from J, with 11 bases in between. This CDR3 region has 14 residues. The CDR3 DNA sequence: TGTGCCAGCAGAAAGAGGGATGTGAACACTGAAGCTTTCTTT. This sequence encodes CASRKRDVNTEAFF.

This chain uses TRBV29-1 with TRBJ2-6; D gene unclear. Trimming shortened V by 3 bases and J by 4 bases, and 10 bases separated the two germline ends. Germline-derived CDR1 and CDR2 are SQVTM and ANQGSEA. CDR3 length equals 14 residues. The CDR3 here is CSVESQAGANVLTF. CDR3 nucleotides: TGCAGCGTTGAGTCCCAGGCCGGGGCCAACGTCCTGACTTTC.

This rearrangement joins TRBV4-3 to TRBJ2-1; D is possibly TRBD1 (6 bases). Per the germline V gene, CDR1 is LGHNA and CDR2 is YSLEER. The CDR3 totals 12 residues. V was clipped by 3 bases and J by 12 bases, with 12 bases between them. DNA for the CDR3: TGCGCCAGCAGCCAGGACAGAATGCTGCAGTTCTTC. Translating gives CASSQDRMLQFF.

This clone occurred once. The V and J genes are TRBV29-1 and TRBJ2-7; D may be TRBD1 or TRBD2 (5 bases each). CDR3 length equals 13 residues. Germline V gene lookup returns CDR1 SQVTM and CDR2 ANQGSEA. V gave up 5 bases and J gave up 5 bases, with 16 bases separating them. The CDR3 is CSVTRGYGDEQYF. CDR3 sequence (DNA): TGCAGCGTTACACGGGGCTACGGGGACGAGCAGTACTTC.

The CDR3, as DNA: TGTGCCTGGGTGGGGAGAAGGGATTCACCCCTCCACTTT. Protein sequence: CAWVGRRDSPLHF. The V call is TRBV30, the J call TRBJ1-6; D is unresolved. The V and J ends lost 5 bases and 8 bases respectively, with 13 bases between them. Germline V gene lookup returns CDR1 GTSNPN and CDR2 SVGIG (reference sequence). The length of the CDR3 is 13 residues.

In DNA, the CDR3 is TGTGCCAGCAGCGCGAGGGGCGACACCGGGGAGCTGTTTTTT. Protein product: CASSARGDTGELFF. The V and J genes are TRBV14 and TRBJ2-2; D may match TRBD1 or TRBD2 (5 bases each). The CDR3 loop spans 14 amino acids. Looked up from germline, CDR1 is SGHDN and CDR2 is FVKESK. Trimming took off 5 bases at V and 3 bases at J, with 10 bases between the two ends.

V usage is TRBV7-2 and J usage is TRBJ1-2; 8 positions agree with TRBD1. CDR3 length equals 14 residues. CDR1 is SGHTA, CDR2 FQGNSA, per germline. V trimming: 2 bases; J trimming: 4 bases; junction bases outside the gene matches: 3. This CDR3 is CASSLPTGGYGYTF. The CDR3, as DNA: TGTGCCAGCAGCTTACCAACAGGGGGCTATGGCTACACCTTC.

V gene TRBV30 combines with J gene TRBJ2-2; D gene ambiguous. Germline V CDR1 and CDR2: GTSNPN, SVGIG (reference sequence). CDR3 length equals 13 residues. V was trimmed by 1 base and J by 5 bases, leaving 8 bases between them. The CDR3 region has the DNA TGTGCCTGGAGTGCACAAGGGACCGGGGAGCTGTTTTTT. It translates to CAWSAQGTGELFF.

The chain uses TRBV30 and TRBJ1-2; tentatively, D is TRBD1 (6 bases). The CDR3 runs 15 residues. The V end lost 2 bases, the J end lost 1 base, and 14 bases lay between the germline ends. Germline CDR1 and CDR2: GTSNPN and SVGIG (reference sequence). Here the CDR3 reads CAWSPGTTSNYGYTF. The CDR3 nucleotides are TGTGCCTGGAGTCCGGGGACAACCAGTAACTATGGCTACACCTTC.

This sequence joins TRBV5-1 and TRBJ2-3; D gene ambiguous. Germline V CDR1 and CDR2: SGHRS, YFSETQ. The CDR3 contains 12 residues. V gave up 0 bases and J gave up 7 bases, with 6 bases separating them. This CDR3 is CASSLGRNTQYF. The CDR3 DNA reads TGCGCCAGCAGCTTGGGACGGAATACGCAGTATTTT. The full variable domain, with the rest looked up from reference TRBV5-1 and TRBJ2-3, is KAGVTQTPRYLIKTRGQQVTLSCSPISGHRSVSWYQQTPGQGLQFLFEYFSETQRNKGNFPGRFSGRQFSNSRSEMNVSTLELGDSALYLCASSLGRNTQYFGPGTRLTVL.

The chain combines TRBV7-9 with TRBJ1-2; no definite D call. V lost 10 bases, J lost 4 bases, and 7 bases lay in between. The CDR3 totals 10 residues. Germline assignment: CDR1 SEHNR and CDR2 FQNEAQ (reference sequence). Here the CDR3 DNA reads TGTGCCACCTCGATCTATGGCTACACCTTC. Translation: CATSIYGYTF.

Of note for this clone: This specimen includes other DNA sequences encoding the same CDR3. The V and J genes are TRBV9 and TRBJ2-3; no firm D call. Germline values: CDR1 SGDLS, CDR2 YYNGEE. V lost 0 bases and J 0 bases, leaving 2 bases between the germline ends. The CDR3 extends over 13 amino acids. The CDR3 DNA follows: TGTGCCAGCAGCGTAGCCAGCACAGATACGCAGTATTTT. Its protein is CASSVASTDTQYF.

This chain connects TRBV30 to TRBJ1-4, with D tentatively TRBD1 (5 bases). V was trimmed by 6 bases and J by 6 bases, leaving 14 bases between them. CDR1 and CDR2 from the germline V gene are GTSNPN and SVGIG (reference sequence). The CDR3 is made up of 13 amino acids. The DNA of the CDR3 is TGTGCCTGTTCCACTGGGGCGCATGAAAAACTGTTTTTT. It is translated as CACSTGAHEKLFF. The full variable domain, with the rest looked up from reference TRBV30 and TRBJ1-4, is SQTIHQWPATLVQPVGSPLSLECTVEGTSNPNLYWYRQAAGRGLQLLFYSVGIGQISSEVPQNLSASRPQDRQFILSSKKLLLSDSGFYLCACSTGAHEKLFFGSGTQLSVL.

Regarding this clone: Within the sample, other DNA sequences also encode this same CDR3. The rearrangement links TRBV25-1 to TRBJ2-6; D gene uncertain. Germline assignment: CDR1 MGHDK and CDR2 SYGVNS. The CDR3 is 14 amino acids. Trimming left V 4 bases short and J 0 bases short, with 4 bases between. The CDR3 sequence: CASSGGSGANVLTF. The CDR3 bases are TGTGCCAGCAGTGGAGGCTCTGGGGCCAACGTCCTGACTTTC.

The chain has TRBV4-3 and TRBJ2-7; 9 bases are a match to TRBD2. Germline-derived CDR1 and CDR2 are LGHNA and YSLEER. The CDR3 is 15 residues long. V lost 7 bases and J lost 3; bases outside the gene matches: 10. The CDR3 region has the DNA TGCGCCAGCACATTTTTAGCGGGAGCTAACTACGAGCAGTACTTC. Its translation is CASTFLAGANYEQYF.

This clone appeared a few times. CDR3 nucleotides: TGTGCCTGGAGTGTAGATAGATACAATGAGCAGTTCTTC. This sequence encodes CAWSVDRYNEQFF. The genes are TRBV30 and TRBJ2-1; no clear D. V shed 0 bases and J shed 4 bases, with 7 bases lying between them. This CDR3 has 13 amino acids. CDR1 is GTSNPN and CDR2 is SVGIG in the germline V gene (reference sequence).

V and J are TRBV20-1 and TRBJ2-1; D gene ambiguous. This CDR3 is built from 9 residues. Per germline, CDR1 DFQATT and CDR2 SNEGSKA (reference sequence). The CDR3 spells CRAANEQFF. The CDR3 nucleotides are TGCAGGGCGGCCAATGAGCAGTTCTTC.

The rearrangement joins TRBV30 to TRBJ1-2; D remains ambiguous. From germline, CDR1 is GTSNPN and CDR2 SVGIG (reference sequence). Trimming cost V 5 bases and J 0 bases, with 7 bases left between them. The CDR3 runs 12 residues. CDR3 DNA sequence: TGTGCCTGGTCCACCACTAACTATGGCTACACCTTC. It yields the protein CAWSTTNYGYTF. The whole variable domain, filled in from reference TRBV30 and TRBJ1-2, reads SQTIHQWPATLVQPVGSPLSLECTVEGTSNPNLYWYRQAAGRGLQLLFYSVGIGQISSEVPQNLSASRPQDRQFILSSKKLLLSDSGFYLCAWSTTNYGYTFGSGTRLTVV.

The chain links TRBV5-1 to TRBJ2-3; D is uncertain. Looked up from germline, CDR1 is SGHRS and CDR2 is YFSETQ. V dropped 2 bases and J dropped 5 bases, with 9 bases sitting between them. The CDR3 runs to 13 residues. The CDR3 region has the DNA TGCGCCAGCAGCTTTAGGACCTTAGATACGCAGTATTTT. This sequence encodes CASSFRTLDTQYF.